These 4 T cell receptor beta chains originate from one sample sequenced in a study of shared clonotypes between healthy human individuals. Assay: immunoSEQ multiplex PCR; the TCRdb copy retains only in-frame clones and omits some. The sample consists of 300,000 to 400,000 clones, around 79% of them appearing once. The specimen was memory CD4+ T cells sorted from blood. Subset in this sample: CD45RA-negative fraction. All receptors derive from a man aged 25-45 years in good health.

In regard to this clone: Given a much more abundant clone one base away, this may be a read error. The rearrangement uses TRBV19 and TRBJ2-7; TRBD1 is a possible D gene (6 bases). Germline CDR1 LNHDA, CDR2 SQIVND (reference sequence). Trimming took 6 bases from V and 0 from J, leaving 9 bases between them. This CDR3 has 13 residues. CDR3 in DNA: TGTGCCAGTAGGAGACAGGCCTCCTACGAGCAGTACTTC. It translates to CASRRQASYEQYF.

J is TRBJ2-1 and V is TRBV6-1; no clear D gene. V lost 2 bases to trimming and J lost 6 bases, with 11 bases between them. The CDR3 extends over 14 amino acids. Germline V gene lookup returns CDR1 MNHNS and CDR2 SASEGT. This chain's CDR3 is CASSEIFPSNEQFF. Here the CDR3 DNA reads TGTGCCAGCAGTGAAATATTTCCTAGCAATGAGCAGTTCTTC.

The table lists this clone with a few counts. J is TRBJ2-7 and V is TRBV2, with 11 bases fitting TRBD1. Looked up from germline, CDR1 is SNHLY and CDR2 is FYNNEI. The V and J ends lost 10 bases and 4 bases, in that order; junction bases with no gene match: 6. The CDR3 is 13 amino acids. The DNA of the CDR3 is TGTGCCAACACCGGGACAGGGGGATACGAGCAGTACTTC. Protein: CANTGTGGYEQYF.

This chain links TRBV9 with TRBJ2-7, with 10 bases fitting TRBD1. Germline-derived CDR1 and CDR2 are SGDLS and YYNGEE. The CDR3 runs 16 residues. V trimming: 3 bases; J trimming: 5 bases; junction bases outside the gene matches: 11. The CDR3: CASSAIGTGDSHEQYF. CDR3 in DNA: TGTGCCAGCAGCGCAATCGGGACAGGGGATTCCCACGAGCAGTACTTC. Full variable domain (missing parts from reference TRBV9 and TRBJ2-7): DSGVTQTPKHLITATGQRVTLRCSPRSGDLSVYWYQQSLDQGLQFLIQYYNGEERAKGNILERFSAQQFPDLHSELNLSSLELGDSALYFCASSAIGTGDSHEQYFGPGTRLTVT.